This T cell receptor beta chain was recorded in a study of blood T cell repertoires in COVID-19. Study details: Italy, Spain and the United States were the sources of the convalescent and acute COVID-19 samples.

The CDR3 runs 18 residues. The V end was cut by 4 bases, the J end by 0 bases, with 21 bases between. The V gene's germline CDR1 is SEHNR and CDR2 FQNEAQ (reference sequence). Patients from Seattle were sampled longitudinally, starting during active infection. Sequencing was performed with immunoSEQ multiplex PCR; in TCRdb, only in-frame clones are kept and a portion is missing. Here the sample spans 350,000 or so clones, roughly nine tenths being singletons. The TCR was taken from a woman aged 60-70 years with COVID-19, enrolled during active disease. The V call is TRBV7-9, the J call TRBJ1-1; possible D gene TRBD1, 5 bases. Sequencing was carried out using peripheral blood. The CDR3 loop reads CASSSLPLTAILNTEAFF. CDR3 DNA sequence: TGTGCCAGCAGCTCCTTACCTTTGACAGCTATTCTGAACACTGAAGCTTTCTTT.